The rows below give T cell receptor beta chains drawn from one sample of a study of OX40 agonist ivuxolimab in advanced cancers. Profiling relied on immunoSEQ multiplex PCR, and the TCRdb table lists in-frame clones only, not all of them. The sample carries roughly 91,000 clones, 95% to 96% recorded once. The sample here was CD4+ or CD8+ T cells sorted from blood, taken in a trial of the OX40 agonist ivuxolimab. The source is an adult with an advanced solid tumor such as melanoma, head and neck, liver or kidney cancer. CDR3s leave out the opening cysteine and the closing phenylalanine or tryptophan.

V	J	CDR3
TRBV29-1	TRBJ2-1	SVELGGSYNEQF
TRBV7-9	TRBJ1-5	ASSLGAGVEQPQH
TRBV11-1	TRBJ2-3	ASSSGDTQY
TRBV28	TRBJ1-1	ASSFNLVVYTEAF
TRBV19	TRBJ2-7	ASSIGPGSYEQY
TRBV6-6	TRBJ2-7	ASSTAQGQGIYEQY
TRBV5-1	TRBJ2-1	ASSLLERGYNEQF
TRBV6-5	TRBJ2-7	ASSYTPQGEEQY
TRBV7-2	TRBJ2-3	ASSGILAGGLADTQY
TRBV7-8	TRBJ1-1	ASSLASDTGGYTEAF
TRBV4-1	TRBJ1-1	ASSQGQMNTEAF